Listed below are T cell receptor beta chains from one sample, sequenced in a study of tumor and adjacent non-tumor tissue in lung cancer. TCRdb redid the calling of the multiplex PCR reads with MiXCR, one entry per CDR3 protein. The sample yields some 84,000 distinct CDR3 sequences, 61% seen once. The sample taken for sequencing was lung tumor tissue. These receptors all come from a man in his sixties or seventies with non-small cell lung cancer. CDR3s include the opening cysteine and the closing phenylalanine or tryptophan. A D gene is named only where the DNA matches it firmly. Clone size is stated in some rows and not others, as once, few, many or a class when expanded.

V gene	clone size	J gene	D gene	CDR3 protein	CDR3 DNA
TRBV28	.	TRBJ2-5	.	CASRGAETQYF	TGTGCCAGCAGGGGCGCAGAGACCCAGTACTTC
TRBV4-1	.	TRBJ2-4	.	CANSGLHGARAKNIQYF	TGCGCCAACAGCGGGTTGCATGGAGCCAGGGCCAAAAACATTCAGTATTTC
TRBV28	.	TRBJ2-2	.	CASSLEGWDTGKLFF	TGTGCCAGCAGTTTAGAGGGATGGGACACCGGGAAGCTGTTTTTT
TRBV28	.	TRBJ1-1	.	CANSSQVLMNTEAFF	TGTGCCAACAGTTCACAGGTACTCATGAACACTGAAGCTTTCTTT
TRBV11-2	.	TRBJ2-3	TRBD2	CTNSSLGTSGSTDTQYF	TGTACCAACAGTTCCCTCGGGACTAGCGGGAGCACAGATACGCAGTATTTT
TRBV12-5	.	TRBJ2-3	.	CASGLGGGTNTQYF	TGTGCTAGTGGTTTGGGTGGTGGCACAAATACGCAGTATTTT
TRBV30	.	TRBJ1-3	.	CAWSGSVSRNTIYF	TGTGCCTGGAGTGGGTCTGTCTCTCGAAACACCATATATTTT
TRBV11-2	.	TRBJ2-4	.	CASSPEGAARNIQYF	TGTGCCAGCAGTCCCGAAGGGGCGGCCAGAAACATTCAGTACTTT
TRBV12-3/TRBV12-4	many	TRBJ2-2	.	CASSLSRLLTNTGELFF	TGTGCCAGCAGTTTGAGCAGGCTCCTTACGAACACCGGGGAGCTGTTTTTT
TRBV6-5	.	TRBJ2-2	.	CTSTLGLSIPGELFF	TGTACCAGCACCCTCGGGCTCTCGATTCCCGGGGAGCTGTTTTTT
TRBV28	.	TRBJ2-7	TRBD1	CASTPITGGYYEQYF	TGTGCCAGCACCCCCATCACAGGGGGCTACTACGAGCAGTACTTC
TRBV11-1	.	TRBJ2-2	TRBD1	CASSLGTANTRELFF	TGTGCCAGCAGCCTCGGGACAGCGAACACTAGGGAGCTGTTTTTT
TRBV13	many	TRBJ2-5	TRBD2	CASSSLAGEETQYF	TGTGCCAGCAGCTCACTAGCGGGAGAAGAGACCCAGTACTTC
TRBV12-3/TRBV12-4	.	TRBJ2-5	.	CVSSLAQETQYF	TGCGTCAGCAGTTTAGCACAAGAGACCCAGTACTTC